This TCR beta chain was sequenced during a study of cytomegalovirus exposure and HLA in healthy donors. The PCR employed 60 Vbeta primers together with 13 Jbeta primers. Measured with immunoSEQ multiplex PCR; TCRdb has only the in-frame clones, and not every one. The repertoire holds about 59,000 clones, about four fifths seen once, with about 4% in the top ten. Germline V gene lookup returns CDR1 WSHSY and CDR2 SAAADI. Between the trimmed V and J ends, which lost 5 bases and 3 bases, there was a span of 11 bases. This CDR3 is 14 amino acids long. Study results and caveats: In vitro data verified three CMV-associated chains as specific for CMV antigens.

Points on this clone: Antigen unknown.

The material sequenced was PBMCs. This TCR was sampled from a woman in her thirties or forties in good health and CMV-seronegative. The chain recombines TRBV10-2 with TRBJ1-5; D call uncertain. The CDR3: CASSQQLFNQPQHF. The DNA of the CDR3 is TGCGCCAGCAGTCAACAGCTCTTCAATCAGCCCCAGCATTTT.